This T cell receptor (beta chain) emerged from a study of OX40 agonist ivuxolimab in advanced cancers. Study context: Each patient was given ivuxolimab into a vein every 2 weeks, at 0.01 to 10 mg/kg. Dose-escalation patients had hepatocellular carcinoma, melanoma, renal cell or head and neck cancer. Study results and limitations: Expansion of clones was among the lowest in partial responders at 0.1-3.0 mg/kg.

Clones were sequenced by immunoSEQ multiplex PCR, and TCRdb holds only the in-frame ones, with some missing. The sample holds over 65,000 clones; roughly 88% are singletons and the top ten take 1.5% to 2%. Between the trimmed V and J ends, which lost 4 bases and 0 bases, there was a span of 7 bases. Germline CDR1 is MNHNS and CDR2 is SASEGT. CDR3 size: 15 residues. A history of autoimmune disease or systemic immunosuppression excluded patients. Regarding this clone: Its antigen is unknown.

The sequence was collected from an adult with an advanced solid tumor such as melanoma, head and neck, liver or kidney cancer. This rearrangement joins TRBV6-1 to TRBJ2-6; no clear D gene. Sample: CD4+ or CD8+ T cells sorted from blood, taken in a trial of the OX40 agonist ivuxolimab. The CDR3 protein is CASSVGPSGANVLTF. The CDR3 nucleotides read TGTGCCAGCAGTGTTGGGCCCTCTGGGGCCAACGTCCTGACTTTC.